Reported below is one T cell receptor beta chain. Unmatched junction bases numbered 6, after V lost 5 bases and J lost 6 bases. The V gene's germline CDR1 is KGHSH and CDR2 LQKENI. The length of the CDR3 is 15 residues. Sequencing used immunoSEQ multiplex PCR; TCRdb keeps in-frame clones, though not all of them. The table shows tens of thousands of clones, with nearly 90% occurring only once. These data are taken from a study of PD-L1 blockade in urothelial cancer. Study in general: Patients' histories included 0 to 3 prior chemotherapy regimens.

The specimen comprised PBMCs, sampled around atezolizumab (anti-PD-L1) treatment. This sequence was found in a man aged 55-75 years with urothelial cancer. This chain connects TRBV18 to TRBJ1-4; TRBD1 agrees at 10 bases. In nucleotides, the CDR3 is TGTGCCAGCTCAGCTTACGGGACAGGGGATGAAAAACTGTTTTTT. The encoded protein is CASSAYGTGDEKLFF.